This entry lists 17 T cell receptor beta chains sequenced from one sample in a study of blood T cell repertoires in COVID-19. Data came from immunoSEQ multiplex PCR; TCRdb stores just in-frame clones and leaves some out. The data show fewer than 250,000 clones, with around 80% seen just once and more than 5% held by the top ten. Sequencing was done on a sample of peripheral blood. These receptors all stem from a human donor in a cohort sampled during active COVID-19.

The chain is built from TRBV2 and TRBJ2-3; a possible D gene is TRBD1 (6 bases). Per the germline V gene, CDR1 is SNHLY and CDR2 is FYNNEI. There are 14 residues in the CDR3. Trimming took off 7 bases at V and 2 bases at J, with 13 bases between the two ends. CDR3 in amino acids: CASTNRENTDTQYF. CDR3 nucleotides: TGTGCCAGCACGAACAGGGAAAACACAGATACGCAGTATTTT.

The CDR3 region has the DNA TGTGCCAGCAGCCCCAATCTAGAGGGTGGCACTGAAGCTTTCTTT. Protein: CASSPNLEGGTEAFF. The V call is TRBV9, the J call TRBJ1-1; D is uncertain. CDR1 is SGDLS and CDR2 is YYNGEE in the germline V gene. Trimming shortened V by 4 bases and J by 4 bases, and 17 bases separated the two germline ends. The CDR3 is made up of 15 amino acids.

The chain employs TRBV21-1 and TRBJ2-7; TRBD2, the table's D call, lacks a check against the DNA. TRBV21-1 is an annotated pseudogene. This CDR3 has 13 amino acids. The CDR3 here is CASRREGPYEQYF. As DNA, the CDR3 is TGTGCCAGCCGGCGGGAGGGCCCCTACGAGCAGTACTTC.

The rearrangement uses TRBV10-1 and TRBJ2-1; the D gene is possibly TRBD2 (5 bases). V gave up 4 bases and J gave up 2 bases, with 12 bases separating them. CDR1 is WNHNN and CDR2 is SYGVQD in the germline V gene (reference sequence). CDR3 length equals 15 residues. The CDR3 DNA reads TGCGCCAGCAGTGGGACTCAATCGGCCTACAATGAGCAGTTCTTC. This gives the protein CASSGTQSAYNEQFF.

In its sample, this clone was seen a few times. The V gene is TRBV10-3, the J gene TRBJ1-2; 7 bases align to TRBD1. Unmatched junction bases numbered 12, after V lost 8 bases and J lost 6 bases. The CDR3 contains 14 residues. CDR1 and CDR2 from the germline V gene are ENHRY and SYGVKD. The CDR3 DNA sequence: TGTGCCATCGGTAGACAGGGAAGGGGGAATGGCTACACCTTC. Amino acids: CAIGRQGRGNGYTF.

V is TRBV7-3 and J is TRBJ1-1, with D tentatively TRBD1 (5 bases). With 5 bases removed from V and 2 bases from J, the gap between germline ends came to 18 bases. Germline lookup yields CDR1 SGHTA and CDR2 FQGTGA. CDR3 size: 16 residues. The CDR3 DNA reads as TGTGCCAGCAGCCCAAGTGGCCGCGGGGCCAACACTGAAGCTTTCTTT. Its protein is CASSPSGRGANTEAFF.

The gene calls are TRBV11-2 and TRBJ1-1; TRBD1 might be the D (5 bases). V shed 1 base and J shed 4 bases, with 13 bases lying between them. Germline values: CDR1 SGHAT, CDR2 FQNNGV. The CDR3 runs 15 residues. The chain's CDR3 is CASSLVEVGGTEAFF. The DNA of the CDR3 is TGTGCCAGCAGCTTAGTTGAGGTCGGGGGCACTGAAGCTTTCTTT.

The sample holds a few counts of this clone. This chain uses TRBV2 with TRBJ2-2, with 13 bases that match TRBD2. The germline V gene encodes CDR1 SNHLY and CDR2 FYNNEI. J gave up 4 bases and V 6 bases, and 5 bases lay outside the gene matches. The CDR3 is made up of 16 amino acids. The chain's CDR3 is CASRFRTSGGTGELFF. CDR3 coding DNA: TGTGCCAGCAGATTTAGGACTAGCGGGGGCACCGGGGAGCTGTTTTTT.

The chain employs TRBV6-4 and TRBJ1-1; 8 bases map to TRBD1. Germline loops: CDR1 MRHNA, CDR2 SNTAGT. The CDR3 runs 15 residues. J gave up 3 bases and V 3 bases, and 6 bases lay outside the gene matches. The CDR3 region has the DNA TGTGCCAGCAGTGAATACAGGGGGTCCGACACTGAAGCTTTCTTT. Translating it yields CASSEYRGSDTEAFF.

This clone was seen a handful of times. This sequence joins TRBV11-2 and TRBJ1-6; D unresolved. Germline lookup yields CDR1 SGHAT and CDR2 FQNNGV. With 9 bases removed from V and 0 bases from J, the gap between germline ends came to 18 bases. The CDR3 extends over 17 amino acids. In DNA form, the CDR3 reads TGTGCCAGTAGGTGGAGGGATTCTAGCTCCTATAATTCACCCCTCCACTTT. The encoded protein is CASRWRDSSSYNSPLHF.

The chain recombines TRBV23-1 with TRBJ1-5; 7 nucleotides match TRBD1. TRBV23-1 is filed as an ORF, its function uncertain. CDR3 length: 18 residues. Trimming took 4 bases from V and 1 from J; bases not matched to a gene: 13. CDR3 DNA sequence: TGCGCCAGCAGTCGGAATCTCAGGGGGAGTATGAGCAATCAGCCCCAGCATTTT. Its translation: CASSRNLRGSMSNQPQHF.

This chain connects TRBV18 to TRBJ2-7, with 9 bases identical to TRBD1. This CDR3 is built from 15 residues. V shed 4 bases and J 0 bases; nucleotides not matched to a gene: 4. Germline V CDR1 and CDR2: KGHSH, LQKENI. The CDR3 sequence is CASSLGTGSSYEQYF. DNA of the CDR3: TGTGCCAGCTCACTTGGGACAGGGAGCTCCTACGAGCAGTACTTC.

The chain carries TRBV19 and TRBJ2-1; TRBD1 agrees at 7 bases. V lost 6 bases to trimming and J lost 9 bases; unmatched junction nucleotides: 17. Germline lookup yields CDR1 LNHDA and CDR2 SQIVND (reference sequence). There are 16 residues in the CDR3. The CDR3 sequence: CASSLETDIKGAEQFF. The CDR3 DNA follows: TGTGCCAGTAGCTTAGAGACAGACATAAAGGGGGCTGAGCAGTTCTTC.

The chain couples TRBV4-1 to TRBJ2-3; weak D call: TRBD1 (6 bases). Between the trimmed V and J ends, which lost 0 bases and 3 bases, there was a span of 13 bases. The CDR3 length is 16 residues. CDR1 and CDR2 (germline): MGHRA, YSYEKL. Here the CDR3 reads CASSQDATGRTDTQYF. The CDR3 nucleotides read TGCGCCAGCAGCCAAGATGCCACAGGGAGAACAGATACGCAGTATTTT.

The CDR3 is CASSLGVREETQYF. In DNA, the CDR3 is TGTGCCAGCAGCTTGGGCGTCAGGGAAGAGACCCAGTACTTC. V and J are TRBV5-6 and TRBJ2-5; TRBD1 is a possible D gene (5 bases). Germline V gene lookup returns CDR1 SGHDT and CDR2 YYEEEE. Trimming stripped 0 bases from V and 3 bases from J, with 9 bases between. The CDR3 consists of 14 residues.

The J gene is TRBJ2-1, the V gene TRBV21-1; TRBD2, as called in the table, went unchecked against the DNA. TRBV21-1 represents a pseudogene. The CDR3 has 16 residues. CDR3 protein: CASGGRGLADYNEQFF. In DNA form, the CDR3 reads TGTGCCAGCGGGGGGAGAGGGCTAGCGGACTACAATGAGCAGTTCTTC.

The chain carries TRBV28 and TRBJ2-4; perhaps TRBD1 as D (6 bases). The V end was cut by 4 bases, the J end by 3 bases, with 16 bases between. The CDR3 runs 16 residues. Germline V lookup: CDR1 MDHEN, CDR2 SYDVKM. CDR3 in amino acids: CASSSPGTTDKNIQYF. The CDR3 nucleotides read TGTGCCAGCAGTTCCCCTGGGACAACCGACAAAAACATTCAGTACTTC.